The 26 T cell receptor beta chains reported below all come from one sample, sequenced in a study of OX40 agonist ivuxolimab in advanced cancers. TCRdb's table, derived via immunoSEQ multiplex PCR, lists solely in-frame clones and lacks some. The sample has about 64,000 clones; about nine tenths are singletons. The material was CD4+ or CD8+ T cells sorted from blood, obtained in a trial of the OX40 agonist ivuxolimab. The receptors shown here come from an adult with an advanced solid tumor such as melanoma, head and neck, liver or kidney cancer.

The chain employs TRBV4-1 and TRBJ2-2, with D tentatively TRBD1 or TRBD2 (6 bases each). This CDR3 is built from 17 residues. V gave up 2 bases and J gave up 6 bases, with 19 bases separating them. CDR1 is MGHRA and CDR2 is YSYEKL in the germline V gene. This CDR3 reads CASSQNRDSTTAGELFF. CDR3 DNA: TGCGCCAGCAGCCAAAACAGGGACTCGACGACCGCCGGGGAGCTGTTTTTT.

The V gene is TRBV30, the J gene TRBJ1-1; a weak D match, TRBD1 (5 bases). The V end lost 3 bases, the J end lost 4 bases, and 15 bases lay between the germline ends. Germline CDR1 reads GTSNPN; CDR2 reads SVGIG (reference sequence). The CDR3 covers 14 residues. The CDR3 bases are TGTGCCTGGAGGGGGGAGTACTCGGGCACTGAAGCTTTCTTT. Translated, it gives CAWRGEYSGTEAFF.

The chain has TRBV2 and TRBJ2-3; TRBD2 matches 9 bases. CDR3 length: 16 amino acids. V trimming: 7 bases; J trimming: 5 bases; junction bases outside the gene matches: 13. Germline V gene lookup returns CDR1 SNHLY and CDR2 FYNNEI. The CDR3 DNA follows: TGTGCCAGCAAGAATCAAGGCGGGAGGGCGGGAGATACGCAGTATTTT. It specifies CASKNQGGRAGDTQYF.

This chain joins TRBV28 and TRBJ2-2; 7 nucleotides line up with TRBD1. V shed 6 bases and J 5 bases; nucleotides not matched to a gene: 9. Germline V gene lookup returns CDR1 MDHEN and CDR2 SYDVKM. CDR3 length: 15 amino acids. In nucleotides, the CDR3 is TGTGCCAGCAGAGAAGGGGGCCTTGGGACCGGGGAGCTGTTTTTT. Its translation is CASREGGLGTGELFF.

This clone came up once. This chain connects TRBV7-2 to TRBJ2-6; D call uncertain. Deletions cut 1 base from V and 0 bases from J, with 7 bases between. Germline-derived CDR1 and CDR2 are SGHTA and FQGNSA. The CDR3 length is 16 residues. As DNA, the CDR3 is TGTGCCAGCAGCTTAGATGTGCTCTCTGGGGCCAACGTCCTGACTTTC. It codes for CASSLDVLSGANVLTF. The full variable domain, in which reference TRBV7-2 and TRBJ2-6 provide the parts outside the CDR3, is GAGVSQSPSNKVTEKGKDVELRCDPISGHTALYWYRQSLGQGLEFLIYFQGNSAPDKSGLPSDRFSAERTGGSVSTLTIQRTQQEDSAVYLCASSLDVLSGANVLTFGAGSRLTVL.

This clone was detected only once. The V and J genes are TRBV18 and TRBJ1-5, with D tentatively TRBD1 (6 bases). Germline-derived CDR1 and CDR2 are KGHSH and LQKENI. V shed 3 bases and J shed 11 bases, with 20 bases lying between them. This CDR3 is 15 amino acids long. The CDR3, as DNA: TGTGCCAGCTCACCGAACCCGGGGGCGCTCGAGTCCCAGCATTTT. Translation: CASSPNPGALESQHF.

V and J are TRBV9 and TRBJ1-2; 7 bases align to TRBD1. Germline V gene sequence: CDR1 SGDLS, CDR2 YYNGEE. Trimming took 0 bases from V and 2 from J; bases not matched to a gene: 4. This CDR3 contains 15 residues. CDR3 sequence: CASSVVSTGNYGYTF. CDR3 in DNA: TGTGCCAGCAGCGTAGTATCGACAGGGAACTATGGCTACACCTTC.

The chain recombines TRBV28 with TRBJ2-2; 14 nucleotides match TRBD2. Germline values: CDR1 MDHEN, CDR2 SYDVKM. Trimming took 2 bases from V and 7 from J; bases not matched to a gene: 6. The length of the CDR3 is 17 residues. CDR3 region: CASSLRGLAGVVGELFF. The CDR3 coding sequence is TGTGCCAGCAGTTTAAGGGGACTAGCGGGAGTGGTCGGGGAGCTGTTTTTT.

This clone is a singleton in its sample. The chain combines TRBV2 with TRBJ2-7, with D possibly matching TRBD2 (5 bases). V dropped 8 bases and J dropped 0 bases, with 14 bases sitting between them. Germline CDR1 reads SNHLY; CDR2 reads FYNNEI. This CDR3 contains 14 residues. CDR3 nucleotides: TGTGCCAGCGGGCTCTACAGCGGCTCCTACGAGCAGTACTTC. Translated: CASGLYSGSYEQYF.

This chain joins TRBV2 and TRBJ1-5; a weak D match, TRBD1 (5 bases). Germline V gene lookup returns CDR1 SNHLY and CDR2 FYNNEI. CDR3 length: 14 residues. V lost 2 bases to trimming and J lost 4 bases, with 9 bases between them. In DNA form, the CDR3 reads TGTGCCAGCAGTGAATCGACAGCGAATCAGCCCCAGCATTTT. It encodes CASSESTANQPQHF.

The chain carries TRBV2 and TRBJ1-2, with 8 bases aligning to TRBD1. The CDR3 is 15 residues long. J gave up 5 bases and V 4 bases, and 9 bases lay outside the gene matches. Looked up from germline, CDR1 is SNHLY and CDR2 is FYNNEI. DNA for the CDR3: TGTGCCAGCAGTGGGGTGGGGACAGGACCTTATGGCTACACCTTC. Its translation: CASSGVGTGPYGYTF.

V gene TRBV21-1 combines with J gene TRBJ2-1; TRBD2, the D gene given by the table, was not confirmed from the DNA. TRBV21-1 is termed a pseudogene. The CDR3 runs to 11 residues. As DNA, the CDR3 is TGTGCCAGCAGCAATTATCATGAGCAGTTCTTC. Translated, it gives CASSNYHEQFF.

The rearrangement joins TRBV7-9 to TRBJ2-2; D ambiguous. The CDR3 loop spans 14 amino acids. Trimming shortened V by 5 bases and J by 4 bases, and 11 bases separated the two germline ends. Germline CDR1 and CDR2: SEHNR and FQNEAQ (reference sequence). This chain's CDR3 is CASSTSDTTGELFF. CDR3 DNA sequence: TGTGCCAGCAGCACCTCAGATACCACCGGGGAGCTGTTTTTT.

In its sample, this clone was seen a few times. J is TRBJ2-1 and V is TRBV29-1; 7 bases map to TRBD2. The V and J ends lost 2 bases and 3 bases, in that order; junction bases with no gene match: 4. CDR1 and CDR2 (germline): SQVTM, ANQGSEA. The CDR3 is 14 residues long. The chain's CDR3 is CSVELAEIYNEQFF. DNA for the CDR3: TGCAGCGTTGAACTAGCGGAGATCTACAATGAGCAGTTCTTC.

The chain joins TRBV6-5 to TRBJ1-1; 7 bases line up with TRBD1. V was clipped by 6 bases and J by 3 bases; unmatched bases: 10. This CDR3 comprises 15 residues. Germline lookup yields CDR1 MNHEY and CDR2 SVGAGI. The CDR3 region has the DNA TGTGCCAGCAGACGAAGACAGGGAGAATACACTGAAGCTTTCTTT. It translates to CASRRRQGEYTEAFF.

The chain links TRBV19 to TRBJ2-5, with D hard to call. Trimming cost V 3 bases and J 4 bases, with 9 bases left between them. In germline, CDR1 is LNHDA, CDR2 SQIVND (reference sequence). The CDR3 loop spans 13 amino acids. CDR3 residues: CASSIQYGETQYF. The DNA for the CDR3 is TGTGCCAGTAGTATTCAGTACGGAGAGACCCAGTACTTC.

The rearrangement joins TRBV7-6 to TRBJ1-1; unclear D gene. Germline-derived CDR1 and CDR2 are SGHVS and FNYEAQ. Between the trimmed V and J ends, which lost 1 base and 4 bases, there was a span of 7 bases. This CDR3 comprises 13 residues. For the CDR3, the DNA is TGTGCCAGCAGCTTAGGAGTCATCACTGAAGCTTTCTTT. Translation: CASSLGVITEAFF.

The gene calls are TRBV28 and TRBJ2-3; 12 bases align to TRBD1. Germline CDR1 reads MDHEN; CDR2 reads SYDVKM. V dropped 4 bases and J dropped 6; count of bases not matched to a gene: 11. The CDR3 covers 17 residues. The CDR3 DNA reads TGTGCCAGCAGTTCGCCGAGGGGACAGGGGGCTATGGATACGCAGTATTTT. Translation: CASSSPRGQGAMDTQYF. Drawing the rest from reference TRBV28 and TRBJ2-3, the complete variable domain is DVKVTQSSRYLVKRTGEKVFLECVQDMDHENMFWYRQDPGLGLRLIYFSYDVKMKEKGDIPEGYSVSREKKERFSLILESASTNQTSMYLCASSSPRGQGAMDTQYFGPGTRLTVL.

The V and J genes are TRBV7-9 and TRBJ1-4; the D is unclear. This CDR3 has 14 amino acids. Looked up from germline, CDR1 is SEHNR and CDR2 is FQNEAQ (reference sequence). Trimming took 4 bases from V and 0 from J, leaving 6 bases between them. The CDR3 sequence: CASSSETTNEKLFF. Here the CDR3 DNA reads TGTGCCAGCAGCTCCGAAACAACTAATGAAAAACTGTTTTTT. Complete variable domain (other parts from reference TRBV7-9 and TRBJ1-4): DTGVSQNPRHKITKRGQNVTFRCDPISEHNRLYWYRQTLGQGPEFLTYFQNEAQLEKSRLLSDRFSAERPKGSFSTLEIQRTEQGDSAMYLCASSSETTNEKLFFGSGTQLSVL.

J is TRBJ2-5 and V is TRBV5-4; 14 bases are a match to TRBD2. The CDR3 has 17 amino acids. Germline trimming cut 4 bases from V and 5 bases from J; bases unmatched to any gene: 10. CDR1 is SGHNT, CDR2 YYREEE, per germline (reference sequence). The chain's CDR3 is CASSRSEGLAGVETQYF. CDR3 nucleotides: TGTGCCAGCAGCCGTTCTGAGGGACTAGCGGGAGTGGAGACCCAGTACTTC. Variable domain in full (rest from reference TRBV5-4 and TRBJ2-5): ETGVTQSPTHLIKTRGQQVTLRCSSQSGHNTVSWYQQALGQGPQFIFQYYREEENGRGNFPPRFSGLQFPNYSSELNVNALELDDSALYLCASSRSEGLAGVETQYFGPGTRLLVL.

This CDR3 is CASSSTGGSTGELFF. The CDR3, as DNA: TGTGCCAGCAGCTCCACAGGGGGAAGCACCGGGGAGCTGTTTTTT. V usage is TRBV7-2 and J usage is TRBJ2-2; the match to TRBD1 covers 8 bases. The CDR3 consists of 15 residues. V shed 4 bases, J shed 4 bases, and the junction held 5 bases outside the gene matches. Germline V gives CDR1 SGHTA, CDR2 FQGNSA.

The count of this clone is one. The chain employs TRBV30 and TRBJ2-7; 9 bases are shared with TRBD1. V was pared by 6 bases and J by 5 bases, with 14 bases of the junction left unmatched. Germline loops: CDR1 GTSNPN, CDR2 SVGIG (reference sequence). CDR3 length equals 15 residues. The DNA for the CDR3 is TGTGCCTGCCAACCTCACTCGACAGGGGGAAACGAGCAGTACTTC. It is translated as CACQPHSTGGNEQYF.

This chain links TRBV30 with TRBJ2-2; 7 nucleotides match TRBD1. Germline assignment: CDR1 GTSNPN and CDR2 SVGIG (reference sequence). The CDR3 sequence is 15 residues long. With 1 base clipped from V and 4 bases from J, the junction kept 6 bases outside the gene matches. CDR3 sequence reads: CAWSGVGGFTGELFF. CDR3 DNA: TGTGCCTGGAGTGGGGTAGGGGGCTTCACCGGGGAGCTGTTTTTT.

This clone was detected once. This chain links TRBV7-9 with TRBJ1-6, with D tentatively TRBD1 (6 bases). The CDR3 covers 13 residues. Germline V lookup: CDR1 SEHNR, CDR2 FQNEAQ (reference sequence). Deletions cut 2 bases from V and 7 bases from J, with 6 bases between. CDR3 nucleotide sequence: TGTGCCAGCAGCTTAACAGGGAATTCACCCCTCCACTTT. Translation gives CASSLTGNSPLHF.

This clone has a handful of counts. This sequence joins TRBV18 and TRBJ2-5; either TRBD1 or TRBD2 may supply D (5 bases each). V was trimmed by 2 bases and J by 5 bases, leaving 6 bases between them. Germline lookup yields CDR1 KGHSH and CDR2 LQKENI. CDR3 length equals 12 residues. The CDR3 sequence is CASSPEGETQYF. As DNA, the CDR3 is TGTGCCAGCTCACCAGAGGGGGAGACCCAGTACTTC. Looking up the rest from reference TRBV18 and TRBJ2-5 gives the full variable domain: NAGVMQNPRHLVRRRGQEARLRCSPMKGHSHVYWYRQLPEEGLKFMVYLQKENIIDESGMPKERFSAEFPKEGPSILRIQQVVRGDSAAYFCASSPEGETQYFGPGTRLLVL.

This clone was detected only once. This chain uses TRBV13 with TRBJ2-7, with 10 bases fitting TRBD2. Germline CDR1 reads PRHDT; CDR2 reads FYEKMQ (reference sequence). This CDR3 is 17 amino acids long. J lost 4 bases, V lost 5 bases, and 14 bases had no gene match. CDR3 protein: CASSGRGSGRYRYEQYF. The CDR3 coding sequence is TGTGCCAGCAGCGGTCGGGGTAGCGGGAGGTACAGGTACGAGCAGTACTTC.